These 12 T cell receptor beta chains share one sample of origin, sequenced in a study of CD8+ T cells in alopecia areata. Following extraction, RNA underwent reverse transcription to cDNA, which served as the sequencing template. This table comes from immunoSEQ multiplex PCR, and its TCRdb copy is limited to in-frame clones, with some not included. This sample has approximately 150,000 clones, with 45% to 60% found just once. Sequencing was done on a sample of CD4+ T cells sorted from blood. The receptors were sampled from a human donor with alopecia areata.

The rearrangement links TRBV4-1 to TRBJ2-7; 9 nucleotides match TRBD1. Per the germline V gene, CDR1 is MGHRA and CDR2 is YSYEKL. V dropped 4 bases and J dropped 2; count of bases not matched to a gene: 15. CDR3 size: 18 residues. The CDR3 spells CASSRDGQGTPGPYEQYF. The CDR3 nucleotides are TGCGCCAGCAGCCGAGACGGACAGGGGACCCCCGGGCCCTACGAGCAGTACTTC.

Comment on this clone: Different DNA sequences within this sample yield the same CDR3. V gene TRBV19 combines with J gene TRBJ2-1; D unresolved. The CDR3 is 12 residues long. Trimming stripped 5 bases from V and 9 bases from J, with 11 bases between. The V gene's germline CDR1 is LNHDA and CDR2 SQIVND (reference sequence). In DNA, the CDR3 is TGTGCCAGTAGTCTCAGCCGCACTGAGCAGTTCTTC. The encoded protein is CASSLSRTEQFF.

The V call is TRBV14, the J call TRBJ2-7, with unresolved D. The V and J ends lost 0 bases and 6 bases respectively, with 12 bases between them. In germline, CDR1 is SGHDN, CDR2 FVKESK. The CDR3 runs 14 residues. DNA of the CDR3: TGTGCCAGCAGCCAAGAGGCCAAGGGATCCGAGCAGTACTTC. This encodes CASSQEAKGSEQYF.

This chain links TRBV7-2 with TRBJ2-7, with D possibly TRBD1 on 6 matching bases. CDR1 is SGHTA and CDR2 is FQGNSA in the germline V gene. The CDR3 totals 18 residues. Trimming shortened V by 6 bases and J by 0 bases, and 24 bases separated the two germline ends. In DNA, the CDR3 is TGTGCCAGCAGAGGGGGACCGAGGGGCGGAAGATTCTCCTACGAGCAGTACTTC. It encodes CASRGGPRGGRFSYEQYF.

This clone showed up just a few times. This CDR3 reads CASSFSAYLAEAFF. CDR3 coding DNA: TGTGCCAGCAGCTTCTCCGCATACCTAGCTGAAGCTTTCTTT. This rearrangement joins TRBV7-9 to TRBJ1-1; D uncertain. The V gene lost 3 bases and the J gene lost 6 bases, with 14 bases spanning the gap. Germline CDR1 and CDR2: SEHNR and FQNEAQ (reference sequence). CDR3 length: 14 residues.

This chain joins TRBV29-1 and TRBJ2-3; D might be TRBD1 or TRBD2, each matching 5 bases. Per germline, CDR1 SQVTM and CDR2 ANQGSEA. CDR3 length: 14 amino acids. V was trimmed by 6 bases and J by 9 bases, leaving 22 bases between them. The CDR3 is CSVRGPGSLPTQYF. Written as DNA, the CDR3 is TGCAGCGTGAGGGGCCCAGGGAGCCTCCCCACGCAGTATTTT.

A few counts support this clone. The CDR3 sequence is CASSLIAGPSTDTQYF. CDR3 coding DNA: TGTGCCAGCAGCCTAATAGCGGGACCTAGCACAGATACGCAGTATTTT. The chain joins TRBV7-3 to TRBJ2-3; 8 bases match TRBD2. The V gene end was trimmed by 5 bases and the J gene end by 0 bases; junction bases not matched to a gene: 7. The CDR3 is made up of 16 amino acids. CDR1 is SGHTA and CDR2 is FQGTGA in the germline V gene.

V gene TRBV14 combines with J gene TRBJ1-1; D is unresolved. V was clipped by 0 bases and J by 1 base, with 9 bases between them. Germline lookup yields CDR1 SGHDN and CDR2 FVKESK. This CDR3 is 15 amino acids long. The CDR3, as DNA: TGTGCCAGCAGCCAAGATCCGGCATCGAACACTGAAGCTTTCTTT. Amino acid sequence: CASSQDPASNTEAFF.

This chain connects TRBV19 to TRBJ1-5; TRBD1 is a possible D gene (6 bases). The V end lost 3 bases, the J end lost 7 bases, and 16 bases lay between the germline ends. The CDR3 is 15 amino acids. In germline, CDR1 is LNHDA, CDR2 SQIVND (reference sequence). The CDR3 is CASSITPQGIQPQHF. The CDR3 bases are TGTGCCAGTAGTATTACCCCACAGGGTATACAGCCCCAGCATTTT.

The chain combines TRBV5-1 with TRBJ1-1, with 12 positions matching TRBD1. J lost 6 bases, V lost 0 bases, and 3 bases had no gene match. The germline V gene encodes CDR1 SGHRS and CDR2 YFSETQ. The CDR3 consists of 15 residues. The CDR3 bases are TGCGCCAGCAGCTTGGAGGGACAGGGGGCTTCTGAAGCTTTCTTT. It yields the protein CASSLEGQGASEAFF.

The chain has TRBV4-1 and TRBJ2-1; 9 nucleotides line up with TRBD2. The CDR3 totals 15 residues. CDR1 is MGHRA and CDR2 is YSYEKL in the germline V gene. J gave up 7 bases and V 4 bases, and 8 bases lay outside the gene matches. The CDR3 loop reads CASSPSGTSLNEQFF. CDR3 nucleotides: TGCGCCAGCAGCCCCTCCGGGACTAGCTTAAATGAGCAGTTCTTC.

This clone was counted a few times. The chain recombines TRBV20-1 with TRBJ2-3; either TRBD1 or TRBD2 may supply D (5 bases each). The germline V and J ends were trimmed by 4 bases and 10 bases, with 12 bases remaining between them. The CDR3 consists of 11 residues. The germline gives CDR1 DFQATT, CDR2 SNEGSKA (reference sequence). CDR3 sequence (DNA): TGCAGTGCTACGTCCCCGGGGCCGCAGTATTTT. Its protein is CSATSPGPQYF.